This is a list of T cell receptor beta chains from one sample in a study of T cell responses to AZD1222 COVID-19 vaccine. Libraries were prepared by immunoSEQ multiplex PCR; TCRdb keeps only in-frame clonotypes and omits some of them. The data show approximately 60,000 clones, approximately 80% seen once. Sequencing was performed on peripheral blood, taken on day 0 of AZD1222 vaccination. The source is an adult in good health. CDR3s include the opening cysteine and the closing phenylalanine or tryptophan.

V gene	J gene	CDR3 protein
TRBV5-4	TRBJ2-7	CASSLSADTTYEQYF
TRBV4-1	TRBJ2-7	CASSQGGAPGRNFYEQYF
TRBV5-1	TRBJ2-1	CASSSRPLSGDYNEQFF
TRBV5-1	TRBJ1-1	CASTSQGNTEAFF
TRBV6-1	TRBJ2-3	CASSEDRLTDTQYF
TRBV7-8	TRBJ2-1	CASRPTHNEQFF
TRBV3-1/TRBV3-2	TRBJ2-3	CASARDHSTDTQYF
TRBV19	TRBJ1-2	CASSIGTANYGYTF
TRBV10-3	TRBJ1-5	CAIQAKSNQPQHF
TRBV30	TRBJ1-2	CAWSVHRGDYGYTF
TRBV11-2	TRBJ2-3	CASSLTDTQYF
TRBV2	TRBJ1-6	CASTKDRPNSPLHF
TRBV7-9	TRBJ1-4	CASTGTGPRRNEKLFF
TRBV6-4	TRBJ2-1	CASSDSVTSGGEQFF
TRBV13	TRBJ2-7	CASSLGRGAINEQYF
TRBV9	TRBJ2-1	CASTRGGLYNEQFF
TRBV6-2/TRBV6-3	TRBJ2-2	CASSYVQGDTGELFF
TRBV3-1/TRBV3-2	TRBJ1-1	CASSQLRNTEAFF
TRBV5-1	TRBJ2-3	CASSLGLPDSGYQYF
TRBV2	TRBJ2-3	CASSARYRTDTQYF
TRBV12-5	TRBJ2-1	CASGLGLEQFF
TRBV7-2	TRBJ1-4	CASSLAGGATNEKLFF
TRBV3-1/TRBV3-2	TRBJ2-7	CASSPDGGGSSYEQYF
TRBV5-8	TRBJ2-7	CASSLTVSSDEQYF
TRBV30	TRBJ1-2	CAWTWGDRGDGYTF
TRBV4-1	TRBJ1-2	CASSPPEEENGYTF
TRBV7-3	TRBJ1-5	CASSSDRGQPQHF
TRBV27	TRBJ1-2	CASSGQLPSLGYTF
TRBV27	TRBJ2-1	CASSLKGGFGAFF
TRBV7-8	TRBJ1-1	CASSRIGANTEAFF
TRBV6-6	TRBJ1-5	CASRHHSNQPQHF
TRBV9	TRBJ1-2	CASSAEVAAGRQPFNYGYTF
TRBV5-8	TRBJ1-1	CASSLVGTEAFF
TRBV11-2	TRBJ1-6	CASSLRSGQYNSPLHF
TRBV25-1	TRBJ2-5	CASSAWTAQETQYF
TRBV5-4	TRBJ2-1	CASSSGGHEQFF
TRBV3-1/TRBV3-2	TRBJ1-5	CASSPSAGGQPQHF
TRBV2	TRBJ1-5	CACTGESNQPQHF
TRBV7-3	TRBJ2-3	CASSWRGEITDTQYF
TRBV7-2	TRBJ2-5	CASSAPSSRETQYF
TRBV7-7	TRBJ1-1	CASSFGMGTEAFF
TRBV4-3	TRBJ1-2	CASSQDRDSTIVLYGYTF
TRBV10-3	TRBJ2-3	CAISRTGQEDTQYF
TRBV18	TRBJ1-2	CASSSNPGGSPVYTF
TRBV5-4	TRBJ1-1	CANRRGPDTEAFF
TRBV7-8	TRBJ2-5	CASSWETGREQETQYF
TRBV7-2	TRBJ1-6	CASSPPQGANLSPLHF
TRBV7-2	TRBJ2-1	CASSTGESYNEQFF
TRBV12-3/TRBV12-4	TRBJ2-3	CASSTTRDTQYF
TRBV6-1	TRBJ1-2	CASSEAGPPPTF